Presented here are 5 T cell receptor beta chains from one specimen sequenced in a study of T cells in Graves' hyperthyroidism and ophthalmopathy. Amplification of TCR beta CDR3 regions used RNA as the template. The TCR CDR3 was amplified in a first-round RT-PCR using the HTBI primer set. MiXCR, applied by TCRdb to the multiplex PCR reads, yields one record per CDR3 protein. The sample lists about 98,000 distinct CDR3 sequences; around 42% were seen once. The sequenced material came from peripheral blood or thyroid tissue (not recorded which). The receptors here all came from a woman younger than 45 with Graves' hyperthyroidism.

The CDR3 nucleotides are TGCGCCAGCAGCCTTCAGCGGGGGGACAGGGACCTCAAGCAGCCCCAGCATTTT. Its translation: CASSLQRGDRDLKQPQHF. The V and J genes are TRBV10-2 and TRBJ1-5; 9 bases match TRBD1. The CDR3 loop spans 18 amino acids. Germline V gene lookup returns CDR1 WSHSY and CDR2 SAAADI. Trimming at V came to 6 bases and at J to 7 bases, leaving 19 bases not matched to a gene.

This clonotype was seen only once. A read error may be the cause here, since a much bigger clone is one base away. The genes are TRBV19 and TRBJ1-5; D is uncertain. The CDR3 covers 14 residues. Per the germline V gene, CDR1 is LNHDA and CDR2 is SQIVND (reference sequence). V lost 9 bases to trimming and J lost 6 bases, with 18 bases between them. CDR3 amino acids: CASSPLSPSQPQHF. DNA for the CDR3: TGTGCCAGCAGCCCCTTGTCACCCAGTCAGCCCCAGCATTTT. The full variable domain, rest sourced from reference TRBV19 and TRBJ1-5, is DGGITQSPKYLFRKEGQNVTLSCEQNLNHDAMYWYRQDPGQGLRLIYYSQIVNDFQKGDIAEGYSVSREKKESFPLTVTSAQKNPTAFYLCASSPLSPSQPQHFGDGTRLSIL.

This clonotype was picked up many times. An end of the junction does not agree with germline; a read error may underlie this. The chain uses TRBV20-1 and TRBJ2-2; TRBD2 matches at 8 bases. Germline CDR1 and CDR2: DFQATT and SNEGSKA (reference sequence). The CDR3 is made up of 17 amino acids. CDR3 nucleotide sequence: TGCAGTGCTAGATTTCGGGGGACTAGAGGCTCCACCGGGGCGCTGTTTTTT. Translation: CSARFRGTRGSTGALFF.

The J gene is TRBJ1-2, the V gene TRBV18; 7 bases map to TRBD1. The CDR3 loop spans 15 amino acids. Germline loops: CDR1 KGHSH, CDR2 LQKENI. V gave up 1 base and J gave up 2 bases; unmatched junction bases: 4. CDR3 nucleotide sequence: TGTGCCAGCTCACCACGCAGAGGGGGCAACTATGGCTACACCTTC. Translated, it gives CASSPRRGGNYGYTF.

In this sample, this clonotype turned up many times. The V and J genes are TRBV3-1 and TRBJ1-4; no clear D. CDR3 length equals 14 residues. V lost 1 base, J lost 0 bases, and 3 bases lay in between. Germline values: CDR1 LGHDT, CDR2 YNNKEL (reference sequence). In nucleotides, the CDR3 is TGTGCCAGCAGCCAAGGGGCAACTAATGAAAAACTGTTTTTT. This encodes CASSQGATNEKLFF. The full variable domain, in which reference TRBV3-1 and TRBJ1-4 provide the parts outside the CDR3, is DTAVSQTPKYLVTQMGNDKSIKCEQNLGHDTMYWYKQDSKKFLKIMFSYNNKELIINETVPNRFSPKSPDKAHLNLHINSLELGDSAVYFCASSQGATNEKLFFGSGTQLSVL.